This T cell receptor beta chain originates from a study of human T cells and chemical hapten exposure listed by TCRdb under 2021. Broadly, across the study: For sensitization, 2% DPC in acetone was applied to an approximately 2 cm by approximately 2 cm area of upper inner arm skin. Patients additionally received weekly therapeutic DPC doses to the scalp throughout the roughly 25-week study period. Patch tests used Finn chambers with 0.01% DPC on the upper back, scored after 6 days by International Contact Dermatitis Research Group standards. Most of the patients in the cohort were female, and the cohort covered alopecia areata with under or over 50% scalp involvement, alopecia totalis and alopecia universalis. Libraries were combined into a pool for sequencing, and differences in TCR yield between samples came mainly from small differences in library volumes within the pool. The study tracked peripheral blood TCR repertoire changes in vivo during primary and secondary sensitization to the hapten diphenylcyclopropenone (DPC) in alopecia patients. Blood was sampled from patients pre-sensitization (week 0) and at 2, 6 and about 24 weeks after DPC sensitization. For TCR sequencing, blood came from 25 to 35 alopecia patients at anywhere from one to four time points (pre-sensitization, 2, 6 and 24 weeks).

The time point label corresponds to: patch test 3, about 24 weeks after DPC sensitization. The treatment or condition label for this specimen denotes: therapeutic diphenylcyclopropenone sensitization with weekly scalp DPC. At each patch-test visit, blood was drawn before the patch test was applied. To be eligible, patients had to be aged 18 to 70, diagnosed with alopecia and judged suitable for DPC therapy, while pregnant patients were excluded. Total RNA was isolated from unfractionated whole blood collected in Tempus Blood RNA tubes. On the study overall, not on this receptor specifically: DPC sensitization did not change the number of TCRs with a frequency above 1 in 1000, and there was no evidence of changes in global repertoire structure. Patch test score correlated positively with the number of PT1 expanded TCRs, reaching significance at thresholds 8, 16 and 32 but not at 4. Repeated subsampling changed both the strength of the expansion versus patch-test correlation and the threshold at which that correlation became significant. Alopecia, a presumed autoimmune disease, was present in all patients, so the immune response of the patients might differ from that of healthy individuals. Significantly more large CDR3 similarity clusters were formed by expanded TCRs than by pre-sensitization or healthy control sets, consistent with antigen-driven responses.

Library prep was done by RACE. The sequencer was a NextSeq 500. Library preparation attached unique molecular identifiers to individual cDNA molecules for quantitative, reproducible TCR counting. For every blood RNA sample, sequencing covered both the TCR alpha and TCR beta chains. Under the source paper's analysis protocol: Samples had a median of about 96,000 TCRs, with a range from about 23,224 to 750,000. The Decombinator software suite was used to annotate the V, J and CDR3 of the TCR reads. For the PS versus PT1 abundance plots, all samples were subsampled to the same number of TCRs (28,000). Expanded TCRs were defined as absent before sensitization and observed at least eight times at the 2-week time point. In TCRdb, the public reads were trimmed at Q25 with fastp and aligned with MiXCR, with productive beta chains retained. Each CDR3 protein gets just one entry, which takes the most common genes and DNA from the rows behind it. These V and J calls rely on TCRdb rather than the paper's analysis. The sample yields roughly 200,000 distinct CDR3 sequences; approximately 24% were counted once. Of the sample, roughly 2.3% is held by the ten largest clones.

As concerns this clonotype: Its antigen remains undetermined. No base-level quality is on record; no much larger clone is a single base apart.

In the germline V gene (reference sequence), CDR1 corresponds to MNHEY and CDR2 to SMNVEV. From the cysteine through the phenylalanine, the CDR3 covers 15 amino acids. Of the read, only the CDR3 DNA is kept; its 45 bases are in frame from base 1. Cut back by 3 bases and 2 bases, the V and J ends lie 14 bases apart. The source material was whole blood, sampled in connection with sensitization to the hapten diphenylcyclopropenone (DPC). The receptor was derived from a woman aged 40 to 49 with alopecia areata. Some clones in this sample may be carry-over from other donors' samples. The sequence joins TRBV27 to TRBJ2-7; the D gene is not confidently resolved. The CDR3 loop reads CASSFGTTRTYEQYF. The DNA sequence reads TGTGCCAGCAGTTTCGGCACCACTCGTACCTACGAGCAGTACTTC.